Presented here are 9 T cell receptor beta chains from one specimen sequenced in a study of blood T cell repertoires in COVID-19. Using immunoSEQ multiplex PCR, the repertoire was profiled, and TCRdb retains in-frame clones only, with some absent. The sample has 200,000 to 300,000 clones, about 87% seen once. Specimen: peripheral blood. These receptors originate from a human donor in a cohort sampled during active COVID-19.

The rearrangement links TRBV6-2 or TRBV6-3 to TRBJ1-1; D remains unclear. Germline loops: CDR1 MNHEY, CDR2 SVGEGT. The germline V and J ends were trimmed by 4 bases and 4 bases, with 10 bases remaining between them. This CDR3 contains 13 residues. CDR3 nucleotides: TGTGCCAGCAGTTTTTGGCGGTTCACTGAAGCTTTCTTT. Translating gives CASSFWRFTEAFF.

The chain recombines TRBV7-2 with TRBJ2-1; 7 bases are shared with TRBD2. The CDR3 has 16 amino acids. Germline V gene data show CDR1 as SGHTA and CDR2 as FQGNSA. With V trimmed by 2 bases and J by 6 bases, 10 bases remained unmatched. CDR3 nucleotides: TGTGCCAGCAGCTTACCCGGGGACTATCGAATCAATGAGCAGTTCTTC. It is translated as CASSLPGDYRINEQFF.

Only one count was recorded for this clone. The chain is built from TRBV18 and TRBJ1-6; TRBD1 might be the D (5 bases). From germline, CDR1 is KGHSH and CDR2 LQKENI. The CDR3 is 14 amino acids. V lost 5 bases to trimming and J lost 7 bases, with 12 bases between them. The CDR3: CASSSGFQNSPLHF. CDR3 in DNA: TGTGCCAGCTCATCAGGGTTTCAGAATTCACCCCTCCACTTT.

This clone has more than one count but fewer than ten. This rearrangement joins TRBV2 to TRBJ1-2; D might be TRBD1 (5 bases). This CDR3 has 14 residues. The germline V gene encodes CDR1 SNHLY and CDR2 FYNNEI. The V end was cut by 6 bases, the J end by 2 bases, with 13 bases between. CDR3 sequence: CASSEVRGNYGYTF. The DNA of the CDR3 is TGTGCCAGCAGCGAGGTCCGGGGGAACTATGGCTACACCTTC.

CDR3: CASSYPGFQETQYF. CDR3 DNA sequence: TGTGCCAGCAGTTACCCGGGTTTCCAAGAGACCCAGTACTTC. The J gene is TRBJ2-5, the V gene TRBV6-2 or TRBV6-3, with no clear D. The germline V and J ends were trimmed by 2 bases and 1 base, with 8 bases remaining between them. The germline V gene encodes CDR1 MNHEY and CDR2 SVGEGT. The length of the CDR3 is 14 residues.

In this sample, this clone turned up once. V and J are TRBV6-2 or TRBV6-3 and TRBJ2-3; the match to TRBD2 covers 7 bases. Losses at the gene ends were 6 bases for V and 9 bases for J; bases not matched to a gene: 6. The CDR3 loop spans 12 amino acids. From germline, CDR1 is MNHEY and CDR2 SVGEGT. CDR3 nucleotides: TGTGCCAGCAGCAATAGCGGGTTCACGCAGTATTTT. The encoded protein is CASSNSGFTQYF.

This clone was counted a single time. J is TRBJ2-3 and V is TRBV5-5; D is uncertain. V was shortened by 1 base and J by 3 bases, with 3 bases between the two germline ends. The germline CDR1 and CDR2 sequences are SGHKS and YYEKEE (reference sequence). The CDR3 is made up of 12 amino acids. The DNA of the CDR3 is TGTGCCAGCAGCTTGTCAACAGATACGCAGTATTTT. This gives the protein CASSLSTDTQYF.

Regarding this clone: Other DNA sequences in this sample translate to the same CDR3. The CDR3 nucleotides read TGTGCCATCAGTGAAGGTGCAGGATCCACAGATACGCAGTATTTT. Protein: CAISEGAGSTDTQYF. This chain connects TRBV10-3 to TRBJ2-3; the D is unclear. CDR3 length: 15 amino acids. CDR1 and CDR2 (germline): ENHRY, SYGVKD. Trimming took 3 bases from V and 2 from J, leaving 12 bases between them.

V usage is TRBV6-6 and J usage is TRBJ1-1; 11 nucleotides match TRBD1. The CDR3 totals 15 residues. V dropped 6 bases and J dropped 8; count of bases not matched to a gene: 11. CDR1 is MNHNY, CDR2 SVGAGI, per germline (reference sequence). As DNA, the CDR3 is TGTGCCAGCAGGAACCGGGACAGGGGGATCGGCGAAGCTTTCTTT. Its protein is CASRNRDRGIGEAFF.